The clone carrying this T cell receptor beta chain was observed a single time. The germline CDR1 and CDR2 sequences are KGHSH and LQKENI. The CDR3 consists of 16 residues. Trimming removed 3 bases from V and 0 bases from J, with 9 bases in between. Amplifying from RNA transcripts, the study obtained TCR beta CDR3 regions. HTBI primers were used in a first-round RT-PCR, which preceded a second-round multiplex PCR. TCRdb reprocessed the multiplex PCR reads via MiXCR and lists one record per CDR3 protein. The sample has about 370,000 distinct CDR3 sequences, about a sixth seen once; the top ten hold 2.4%. This record belongs to a study of Graves' ophthalmopathy and Graves' hyperthyroidism. Patients newly diagnosed with hyperthyroidism, under 2 months' duration, were aged 18 to 65, the study reports. The study excluded patients with other autoimmune diseases, uncontrolled infections, pregnancy or lactation.

This sequence joins TRBV18 and TRBJ2-6; D ambiguous. Sequenced material: peripheral blood. This clonotype was sampled from an adult woman with stable Graves' hyperthyroidism. As DNA, the CDR3 is TGTGCCAGCTCACCGGCGCGGAGCTCTGGGGCCAACGTCCTGACTTTC. Its translation is CASSPARSSGANVLTF. Variable domain in full (rest from reference TRBV18 and TRBJ2-6): NAGVMQNPRHLVRRRGQEARLRCSPMKGHSHVYWYRQLPEEGLKFMVYLQKENIIDESGMPKERFSAEFPKEGPSILRIQQVVRGDSAAYFCASSPARSSGANVLTFGAGSRLTVL.